The next 18 T cell receptor beta chains were all read from a single sample in a study of control samples from healthy donors and cancer patients. Here immunoSEQ multiplex PCR was the method, and the copy in TCRdb shows in-frame clones only, minus some. The profile shows tens of thousands of clones, roughly 87% of them singletons. Sequenced input: PBMCs. The source is a man aged 35 to 55 with colorectal cancer.

This clone was counted between two and nine times. This chain joins TRBV5-1 and TRBJ1-5; unclear D gene. The V end was cut by 0 bases, the J end by 2 bases, with 12 bases between. The CDR3 sequence is 16 residues long. Germline-derived CDR1 and CDR2 are SGHRS and YFSETQ. The DNA for the CDR3 is TGCGCCAGCAGCTTGGGAGGCTCGGCTGGCAATCAGCCCCAGCATTTT. Its protein product is CASSLGGSAGNQPQHF.

The gene calls are TRBV18 and TRBJ2-1, with TRBD2 identical over 8 bases. Germline V gene sequence: CDR1 KGHSH, CDR2 LQKENI. This CDR3 region has 16 residues. With 0 bases clipped from V and 7 bases from J, the junction kept 8 bases outside the gene matches. CDR3 loop: CASSPPSVKRENEQFF. The DNA for the CDR3 is TGTGCCAGCTCACCACCGTCTGTCAAGCGGGAGAATGAGCAGTTCTTC.

This clone was counted between two and nine times. The chain combines TRBV4-1 with TRBJ1-1, with unresolved D. The V end lost 1 base, the J end lost 4 bases, and 10 bases lay between the germline ends. This CDR3 contains 14 residues. Germline V gene sequence: CDR1 MGHRA, CDR2 YSYEKL. The CDR3 coding sequence is TGCGCCAGCAGCCAAGCGGCGCCGCCCACTGAAGCTTTCTTT. It codes for CASSQAAPPTEAFF.

The chain uses TRBV7-9 and TRBJ1-4; D call uncertain. The CDR3 sequence is 15 residues long. The germline V gene has CDR1 SEHNR and CDR2 FQNEAQ (reference sequence). V lost 5 bases and J 6 bases, leaving 16 bases between the germline ends. The CDR3 here is CASSLGSFTDEKLFF. The CDR3 DNA reads as TGTGCCAGCAGCCTAGGGTCTTTTACGGATGAAAAACTGTTTTTT.

The rearrangement links TRBV6-5 to TRBJ1-1; 7 nucleotides agree with TRBD1. Germline assignment: CDR1 MNHEY and CDR2 SVGAGI. V lost 4 bases and J lost 0; bases outside the gene matches: 5. This CDR3 region has 15 residues. In DNA, the CDR3 is TGTGCCAGCAGTTTAGACAGGGCCATGAACACTGAAGCTTTCTTT. Its protein product is CASSLDRAMNTEAFF.

The chain has TRBV9 and TRBJ2-7; the match to TRBD2 covers 14 bases. Germline values: CDR1 SGDLS, CDR2 YYNGEE. This CDR3 region has 15 residues. V lost 3 bases to trimming and J lost 2 bases; unmatched junction nucleotides: 1. The CDR3 loop reads CASSEGLAGAYEQYF. CDR3 in DNA: TGTGCCAGCAGCGAGGGACTAGCGGGAGCCTACGAGCAGTACTTC.

In its sample, this clone was seen a few times. The chain combines TRBV6-5 with TRBJ2-5; TRBD2 matches at 8 bases. The germline gives CDR1 MNHEY, CDR2 SVGAGI. V trimming: 7 bases; J trimming: 10 bases; junction bases outside the gene matches: 11. This CDR3 spans 13 amino acids. For the CDR3, the DNA is TGTGCCAGCATATCCGGGACTAGATTAAACCAGTACTTC. This codes for CASISGTRLNQYF.

The rearrangement joins TRBV19 to TRBJ2-1; D remains unclear. The V end lost 5 bases, the J end lost 0 bases, and 11 bases lay between the germline ends. Germline values: CDR1 LNHDA, CDR2 SQIVND (reference sequence). The CDR3 runs to 15 residues. The CDR3 nucleotides are TGTGCCAGTAGTCGTACATCGAGCTCCTACAATGAGCAGTTCTTC. It codes for CASSRTSSSYNEQFF.

This clone was seen once. The chain is built from TRBV14 and TRBJ2-3; 7 bases agree with TRBD1. Unmatched junction bases numbered 6, after V lost 5 bases and J lost 4 bases. Germline V gene data show CDR1 as SGHDN and CDR2 as FVKESK. The CDR3 runs 14 residues. The DNA for the CDR3 is TGTGCCAGCAGCGGAAACAGGGGAGCAGATACGCAGTATTTT. Amino acid sequence: CASSGNRGADTQYF.

The chain carries TRBV6-5 and TRBJ1-1; TRBD1 aligns across 8 bases. The CDR3 has 14 residues. V lost 4 bases and J lost 6; bases outside the gene matches: 7. Germline V gene data show CDR1 as MNHEY and CDR2 as SVGAGI. The CDR3 region has the DNA TGTGCCAGCAGTTCGGACAGGGAAGGCTCTGAAGCTTTCTTT. Its translation: CASSSDREGSEAFF.

V usage is TRBV28 and J usage is TRBJ1-6; D may be TRBD1 (6 bases). CDR1 is MDHEN, CDR2 SYDVKM, per germline. Trimming took 10 bases from V and 8 from J, leaving 12 bases between them. The CDR3 spans 12 residues. The CDR3 DNA follows: TGTGCCACCGAGAAGGGGGATTCACCCCTCCACTTT. It encodes CATEKGDSPLHF.

The chain uses TRBV11-2 and TRBJ2-3; TRBD1 matches at 9 bases. Germline values: CDR1 SGHAT, CDR2 FQNNGV. The CDR3 sequence is 15 residues long. J gave up 6 bases and V 4 bases, and 8 bases lay outside the gene matches. The CDR3 nucleotides read TGTGCCAGCAGCTCCCTCCGGGACAGGGTTGATACGCAGTATTTT. It codes for CASSSLRDRVDTQYF.

V is TRBV20-1 and J is TRBJ1-1; TRBD1 aligns across 7 bases. V shed 3 bases, J shed 3 bases, and the junction held 7 bases outside the gene matches. There are 14 residues in the CDR3. CDR1 is DFQATT and CDR2 is SNEGSKA in the germline V gene (reference sequence). CDR3 region: CSASKGAGDTEAFF. In DNA, the CDR3 is TGCAGTGCTAGTAAGGGGGCAGGGGACACTGAAGCTTTCTTT.

The CDR3 sequence: CASSYRQNEKLFF. The DNA for the CDR3 is TGTGCCAGCAGTTACCGACAGAATGAAAAACTGTTTTTT. This chain uses TRBV6-2 or TRBV6-3 with TRBJ1-4; D might be TRBD1 (5 bases). Trimming took 2 bases from V and 5 from J, leaving 6 bases between them. The germline CDR1 and CDR2 sequences are MNHEY and SVGEGT. The CDR3 spans 13 residues.

This chain joins TRBV10-3 and TRBJ2-3, with D perhaps TRBD2 (6 bases). The CDR3 has 13 amino acids. The V end was cut by 8 bases, the J end by 2 bases, with 11 bases between. Germline V gene lookup returns CDR1 ENHRY and CDR2 SYGVKD. The CDR3 DNA reads TGTGCCATCCTTAGGGACTTCACAGATACGCAGTATTTT. Its translation is CAILRDFTDTQYF.

The genes are TRBV6-2 or TRBV6-3 and TRBJ1-2; 8 bases align to TRBD1. The CDR3 sequence is 14 residues long. The V and J ends lost 2 bases and 6 bases, in that order; junction bases with no gene match: 5. Germline CDR1 MNHEY, CDR2 SVGEGT. CDR3 sequence reads: CASSYERTGNGYTF. The CDR3 nucleotides are TGTGCCAGCAGTTACGAGCGGACAGGGAATGGCTACACCTTC.

The CDR3 sequence is CSVERGLAYGEQFF. CDR3 in DNA: TGCAGCGTTGAGAGGGGACTAGCGTATGGTGAGCAGTTCTTC. The chain has TRBV29-1 and TRBJ2-1; 10 bases agree with TRBD2. V was pared by 3 bases and J by 9 bases, with 8 bases of the junction left unmatched. Germline V gene data show CDR1 as SQVTM and CDR2 as ANQGSEA. This CDR3 is 14 amino acids long.

The chain uses TRBV10-2 and TRBJ2-1; 8 nucleotides match TRBD2. With 2 bases clipped from V and 8 bases from J, the junction kept 8 bases outside the gene matches. Germline assignment: CDR1 WSHSY and CDR2 SAAADI. The CDR3 spans 15 residues. CDR3 region: CASSETGGRWHEQFF. As DNA, the CDR3 is TGCGCCAGCAGTGAGACGGGCGGGAGGTGGCATGAGCAGTTCTTC.